The clone carrying this T cell receptor (beta chain) appeared once. Germline loops: CDR1 LGHDT, CDR2 YNNKEL (reference sequence). The V gene lost 3 bases and the J gene lost 0 bases, with 6 bases spanning the gap. This CDR3 has 14 residues. Clones were read by immunoSEQ multiplex PCR, and TCRdb kept only the in-frame ones, dropping some. In the table there are about 88,000 clones, around 87% of which are singletons. This entry comes from a study of blood T cell repertoires in COVID-19. Sequencing was performed on peripheral blood. V gene TRBV3-1 (or the pseudogene TRBV3-2) combines with J gene TRBJ1-5; D call uncertain. This clonotype was obtained from a male donor with acute or convalescent COVID-19. CDR3 nucleotides: TGTGCCAGCAGCCAGCAGTTTAGCAATCAGCCCCAGCATTTT. Translating gives CASSQQFSNQPQHF.